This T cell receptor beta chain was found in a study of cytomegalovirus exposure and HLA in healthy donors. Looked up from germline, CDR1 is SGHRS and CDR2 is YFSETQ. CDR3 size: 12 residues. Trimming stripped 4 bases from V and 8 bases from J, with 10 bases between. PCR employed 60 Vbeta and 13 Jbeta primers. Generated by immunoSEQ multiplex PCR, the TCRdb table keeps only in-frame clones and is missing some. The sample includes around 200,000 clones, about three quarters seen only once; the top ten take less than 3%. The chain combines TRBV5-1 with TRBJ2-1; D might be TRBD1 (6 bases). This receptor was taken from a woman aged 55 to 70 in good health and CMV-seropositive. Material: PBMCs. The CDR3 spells CASSVQGHEQFF. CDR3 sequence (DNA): TGCGCCAGCAGCGTACAGGGCCATGAGCAGTTCTTC.